The clone carrying this TCR beta chain occurred a few times. Its cognate antigen is unknown. TCRdb itself ran the 5' RACE reads through MiXCR, one entry per CDR3 protein. This repertoire shows hundreds of thousands of distinct CDR3 sequences, around 21% found once; its top ten account for more than 4%. The data derive from a study of identical twins. Study observations and caveats: A lower insertion count was a feature of abundant cord blood beta clonotypes, with no such feature in memory repertoires.

Trimming cost V 2 bases and J 5 bases; bases outside gene matches: 4. The CDR3 extends over 15 amino acids. These data were also filed under a second study, of T cells expressing NK-cell markers. That source adds: One of the eight sequenced donors was seronegative, whereas the other seven were HCMV-seropositive. In a group of several donors, dominant NKG2C+ clonotypes represented about 1.0-7.5% of CD8+ T cells.

Sequencing was done on a sample of PBMCs. The clonotype originates from a woman aged 18-30 years in good health. This chain connects TRBV12-3 or TRBV12-4 to TRBJ2-5; 11 bases align to TRBD2. The CDR3 sequence is CASSLSSGRWETQYF. DNA for the CDR3: TGTGCCAGCAGTTTATCTAGCGGGAGGTGGGAGACCCAGTACTTC.